The clone carrying this TCR beta chain came up a few times. Original handling: Estimation of nucleated cell counts was performed using reference gene primer amplification. Libraries were prepared by immunoSEQ multiplex PCR; TCRdb keeps only in-frame clonotypes and omits some of them. V and J calls and clone size follow that table, whereas D and trimming were derived from the DNA. The data contain around 120,000 clones, around 90% of them singletons. These data originate in a study of blood T cell repertoires in COVID-19. The CDR3 extends over 14 amino acids. V shed 6 bases and J shed 4 bases, with 15 bases lying between them. Germline lookup yields CDR1 MDHEN and CDR2 SYDVKM.

V is TRBV28 and J is TRBJ1-2; a possible D gene is TRBD1 (6 bases). Sequencing used peripheral blood. This TCR was recovered from a woman aged 55 to 70 with COVID-19, enrolled during active disease. The CDR3 coding sequence is TGTGCCAGCAGCCAAACACAGGGTAGCTATGGCTACACCTTC. It specifies CASSQTQGSYGYTF.